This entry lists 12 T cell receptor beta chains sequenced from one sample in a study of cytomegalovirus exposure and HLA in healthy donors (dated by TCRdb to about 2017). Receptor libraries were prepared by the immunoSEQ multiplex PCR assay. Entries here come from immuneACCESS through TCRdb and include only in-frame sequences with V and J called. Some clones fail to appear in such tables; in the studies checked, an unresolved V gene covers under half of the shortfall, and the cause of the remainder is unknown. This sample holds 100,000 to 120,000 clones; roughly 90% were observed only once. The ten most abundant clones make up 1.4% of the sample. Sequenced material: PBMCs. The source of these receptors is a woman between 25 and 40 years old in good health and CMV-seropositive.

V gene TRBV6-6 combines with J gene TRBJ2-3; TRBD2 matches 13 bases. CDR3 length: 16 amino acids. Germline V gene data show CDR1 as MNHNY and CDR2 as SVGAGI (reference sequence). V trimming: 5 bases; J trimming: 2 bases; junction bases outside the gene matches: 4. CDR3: CASSRTSGGITDTQYF. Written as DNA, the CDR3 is TGTGCCAGCAGTAGGACTAGCGGGGGCATCACAGATACGCAGTATTTT.

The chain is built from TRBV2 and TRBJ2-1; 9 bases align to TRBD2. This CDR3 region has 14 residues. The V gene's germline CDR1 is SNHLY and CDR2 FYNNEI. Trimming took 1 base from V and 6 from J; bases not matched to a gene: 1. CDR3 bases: TGTGCCAGCAGTGAAGTAGCGGGAGTCAATGAGCAGTTCTTC. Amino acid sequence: CASSEVAGVNEQFF. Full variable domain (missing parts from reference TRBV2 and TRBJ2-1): EPEVTQTPSHQVTQMGQEVILRCVPISNHLYFYWYRQILGQKVEFLVSFYNNEISEKSEIFDDQFSVERPDGSNFTLKIRSTKLEDSAMYFCASSEVAGVNEQFFGPGTRLTVL.

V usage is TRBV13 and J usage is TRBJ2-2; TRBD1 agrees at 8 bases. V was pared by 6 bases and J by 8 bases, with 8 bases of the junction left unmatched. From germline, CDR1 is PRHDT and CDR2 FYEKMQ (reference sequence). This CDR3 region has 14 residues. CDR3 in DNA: TGTGCCAGCAGACTGGACAGGGACGGGGGGGAGCTGTTTTTT. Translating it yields CASRLDRDGGELFF.

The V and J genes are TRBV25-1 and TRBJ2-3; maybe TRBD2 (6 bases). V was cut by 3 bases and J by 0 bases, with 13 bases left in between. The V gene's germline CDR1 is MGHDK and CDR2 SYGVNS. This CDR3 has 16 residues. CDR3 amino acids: CASSDDESGSTDTQYF. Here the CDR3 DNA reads TGTGCCAGCAGTGACGATGAGAGCGGGAGCACAGATACGCAGTATTTT.

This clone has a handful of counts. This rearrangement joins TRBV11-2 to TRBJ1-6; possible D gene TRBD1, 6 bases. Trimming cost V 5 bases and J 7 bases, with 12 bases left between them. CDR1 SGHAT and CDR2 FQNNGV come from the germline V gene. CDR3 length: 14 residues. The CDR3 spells CASSVWTANSPLHF. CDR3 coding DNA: TGTGCCAGCAGCGTGTGGACAGCGAATTCACCCCTCCACTTT.

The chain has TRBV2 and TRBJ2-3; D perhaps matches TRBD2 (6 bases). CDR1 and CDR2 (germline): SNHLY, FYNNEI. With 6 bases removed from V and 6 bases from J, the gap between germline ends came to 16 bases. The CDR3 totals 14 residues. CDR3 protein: CASSPSALADTQYF. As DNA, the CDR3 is TGTGCCAGCAGCCCTAGCGCCCTGGCTGATACGCAGTATTTT.

The CDR3 DNA reads TGTGCCAGCAGTTTACGAGGGCGGGGGCGGACTGAAGCTTTCTTT. As protein: CASSLRGRGRTEAFF. The V call is TRBV28, the J call TRBJ1-1; D may be TRBD1 (6 bases). The length of the CDR3 is 15 residues. V was cut by 2 bases and J by 5 bases, with 15 bases left in between. Germline CDR1 and CDR2: MDHEN and SYDVKM.

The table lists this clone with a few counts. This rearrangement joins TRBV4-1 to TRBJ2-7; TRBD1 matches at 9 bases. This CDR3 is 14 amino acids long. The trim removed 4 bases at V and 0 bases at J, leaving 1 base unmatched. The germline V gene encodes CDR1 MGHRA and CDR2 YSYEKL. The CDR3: CASSRDRDSYEQYF. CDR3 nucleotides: TGCGCCAGCAGCCGGGACAGGGACTCCTACGAGCAGTACTTC.

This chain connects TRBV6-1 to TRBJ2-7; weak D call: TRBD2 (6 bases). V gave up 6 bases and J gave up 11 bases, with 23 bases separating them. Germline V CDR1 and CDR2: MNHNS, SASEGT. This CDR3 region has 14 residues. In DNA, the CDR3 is TGTGCCAGCAGAGCAAAAGTGTTATTGGGCGGGGAGTACTTC. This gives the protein CASRAKVLLGGEYF.

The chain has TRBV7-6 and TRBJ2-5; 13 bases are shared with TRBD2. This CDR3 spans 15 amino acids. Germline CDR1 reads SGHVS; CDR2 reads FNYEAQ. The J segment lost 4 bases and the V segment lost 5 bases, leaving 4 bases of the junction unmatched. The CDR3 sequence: CASSIGLAGVETQYF. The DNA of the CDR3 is TGTGCCAGCAGCATAGGACTAGCGGGAGTAGAGACCCAGTACTTC.

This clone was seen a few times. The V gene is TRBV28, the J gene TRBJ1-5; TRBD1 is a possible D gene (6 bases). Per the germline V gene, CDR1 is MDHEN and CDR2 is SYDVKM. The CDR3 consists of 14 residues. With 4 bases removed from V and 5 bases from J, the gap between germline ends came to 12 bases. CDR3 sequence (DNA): TGTGCCAGCAGTTGGCTGGCAGGGGATCAGCCCCAGCATTTT. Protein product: CASSWLAGDQPQHF.

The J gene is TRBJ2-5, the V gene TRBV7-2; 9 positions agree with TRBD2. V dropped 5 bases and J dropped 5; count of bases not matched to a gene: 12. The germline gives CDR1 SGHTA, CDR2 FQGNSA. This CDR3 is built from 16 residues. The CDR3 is CASSIHPGAGGETQYF. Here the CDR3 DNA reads TGTGCCAGCAGCATCCATCCGGGAGCGGGAGGTGAGACCCAGTACTTC.